The 9 T cell receptor beta chains given below trace back to one sample, sequenced in a study of blood T cells in healthy people across ages. Through a sample-barcoded 5' primer and a J-beta primer mix, a second PCR was run for about 6 to 11 cycles. Using its own MiXCR run on the 5' RACE reads, TCRdb lists one record per CDR3 protein. Among roughly 500,000 distinct CDR3 sequences listed, roughly 28% were seen once. Sequencing was performed on blood. The receptors shown here come from a woman between 65 and 79 years old in good health.

This clonotype appeared a few times. The V and J genes are TRBV12-3 or TRBV12-4 and TRBJ2-5; 8 bases map to TRBD1. The last part of the DNA fits TRBJ2-7 better; the J call may be wrong. This CDR3 comprises 13 residues. CDR3 nucleotides: TGTGCCAGCAGCGCGACAGGGGCCTACGAGCAGTACTTC. It yields the protein CASSATGAYEQYF.

In DNA form, the CDR3 reads TGTGCCAGCAGCCCCCGAGACAGGGTGAATGGCTACACCTTC. It codes for CASSPRDRVNGYTF. The gene calls are TRBV9 and TRBJ1-2; 7 nucleotides align to TRBD1. Trimming cost V 4 bases and J 6 bases; bases outside gene matches: 9. The CDR3 runs 14 residues. Germline CDR1 SGDLS, CDR2 YYNGEE.

This clonotype was observed a handful of times. The germline gene is not matched at one end of the junction; a read error may be the cause. The V and J genes are TRBV6-1 and TRBJ2-4; perhaps D is TRBD1 or TRBD2 (5 bases each). CDR3 size: 14 residues. Germline CDR1 and CDR2: MNHNS and SASEGT. CDR3 protein: CASSEQGAKSIQYF. CDR3 nucleotides: TGTGCCAGCAGTGAACAGGGAGCCAAAAGCATTCAGTACTTC.

This clonotype was seen a handful of times. The chain is built from TRBV12-3 or TRBV12-4 and TRBJ2-5; weak D call: TRBD2 (5 bases). The CDR3 is 12 residues long. V was shortened by 5 bases and J by 5 bases, with 9 bases between the two germline ends. The CDR3 DNA reads TGTGCCAGCAGTATATCGGGGGAGACCCAGTACTTC. Residues: CASSISGETQYF.

This clonotype has at least ten counts. The chain couples TRBV29-1 to TRBJ1-5; possible D gene TRBD1, 5 bases. Germline CDR1 and CDR2: SQVTM and ANQGSEA. This CDR3 has 12 residues. Deletions cut 7 bases from V and 5 bases from J, with 12 bases between. The CDR3 region is CSGWDGDQPQHF. In DNA form, the CDR3 reads TGCAGCGGGTGGGACGGTGATCAGCCCCAGCATTTT.

Worth noting for this clonotype: The conserved closing phenylalanine or tryptophan is absent in this CDR3, likely reflecting a read error. This chain links TRBV20-1 with TRBJ1-2, with D unclear. The ends were cut back, 6 bases at V and 1 base at J, with 9 bases in the middle. This CDR3 has 12 residues. The germline CDR1 and CDR2 sequences are DFQATT and SNEGSKA (reference sequence). DNA for the CDR3: TGCAGTGCCTCGGACCGTAACTATGGCTACACCTCC. Translated, it gives CSASDRNYGYTS.

J is TRBJ2-1 and V is TRBV6-2 or TRBV6-3; no clear D gene. This CDR3 region has 16 residues. Germline CDR1 and CDR2: MNHEY and SVGEGT. The ends were cut back, 2 bases at V and 8 bases at J, with 19 bases in the middle. This chain's CDR3 is CASSYDQRPPRDEQFF. CDR3 DNA: TGTGCCAGCAGTTACGATCAGCGTCCCCCCAGAGATGAGCAGTTCTTC.

This clonotype was found a few times. The V call is TRBV6-6, the J call TRBJ1-6; maybe TRBD1 (5 bases). This CDR3 has 16 amino acids. CDR1 is MNHNY, CDR2 SVGAGI, per germline (reference sequence). V lost 5 bases to trimming and J lost 3 bases, with 14 bases between them. The CDR3 DNA follows: TGTGCCAGCAGTACACAGCCAAGGGGCTATAATTCACCCCTCCACTTT. Residues: CASSTQPRGYNSPLHF.

This chain connects TRBV7-2 to TRBJ1-2, with D unclear. Trimming took 7 bases from V and 3 from J, leaving 18 bases between them. The germline CDR1 and CDR2 sequences are SGHTA and FQGNSA. The CDR3 is 15 amino acids. CDR3 loop: CASNKNDGVDYGYTF. The CDR3 region has the DNA TGTGCCAGCAACAAAAACGACGGCGTCGACTATGGCTACACCTTC.